This TCR beta chain appears in the sequencing data of a study of T-cell reconstitution after alpha-beta-depleted transplantation in children. The germline V and J ends were trimmed by 4 bases and 6 bases, with 10 bases remaining between them. The CDR3 loop spans 12 amino acids. CDR1 and CDR2 (germline): SGHTA, FQGNSA. It was with unique molecular identifiers that the TCRbeta library was prepared. TCRdb processed the PCR reads anew with MiXCR; each CDR3 protein has one entry. The sample gives about 350,000 distinct CDR3 sequences, less than 15% of which show up once; approximately 4.2% is in the top ten.

The TCR was taken from a human donor who donated a stem cell graft to a child with Fanconi anemia. Sequenced material: PBMCs, taken from the stem cell graft. The chain joins TRBV7-2 to TRBJ2-7; D call uncertain. For the CDR3, the DNA is TGTGCCAGCAGCTCCCGAGTAGGCGAGCAGTACTTC. It specifies CASSSRVGEQYF.